This T cell receptor beta chain was sequenced during a study of CXCR3-negative and CXCR3-positive naive CD8 T cells. Across the whole study: Sequencing gave 140 million or so TRB reads overall, about 1.5 +/- 0.3 million per library. General observations from the study: In both naive subsets diversity was comparably high, whereas memory CD8+ cells showed much lower diversity. From TRB CDR3 properties, TCR strength was inferred; surface CD5 did not differ between naive subsets.

The CDR3 extends over 13 amino acids. TRB cDNA libraries were made by UMI-labeled 5' RACE. With the 5' RACE reads reprocessed, TCRdb shows one record per CDR3 protein and no DNA. This sample's table reports roughly 24,000 distinct CDR3 sequences. About this clonotype itself: Antigen unknown.

The sequence came from a human donor in good health. Some clones in this sample may be carry-over from other donors' samples. The V gene is TRBV23-1, the J gene TRBJ2-1. TRBV23-1 is recorded as an ORF, its role being uncertain. The specimen sequenced was memory CD8+ T cells from blood. Here the CDR3 reads CASSTASYNEQFF.